These 23 T cell receptor beta chains originate from one sample sequenced in a study of T cell responses to AZD1222 COVID-19 vaccine. Libraries were prepared by immunoSEQ multiplex PCR; TCRdb keeps only in-frame clonotypes and omits some of them. Of under 200,000 clones listed, about 91% are singletons. The source was peripheral blood, collected 28 days after the second AZD1222 dose. All receptors come from an adult who received the AZD1222 COVID-19 vaccine.

The chain employs TRBV27 and TRBJ2-7; TRBD1 agrees at 7 bases. CDR3 length: 14 amino acids. Germline-derived CDR1 and CDR2 are MNHEY and SMNVEV (reference sequence). After removal of 10 bases from V and 1 base from J, the junction contained 10 bases not matched to a gene. The chain's CDR3 is CATRGTAISYEQYF. DNA of the CDR3: TGTGCCACCAGAGGGACAGCCATATCCTACGAGCAGTACTTC.

This clone appeared once. Other DNA sequences in this specimen translate into the identical CDR3. The CDR3 is CASSPGTGYTGELFF. The CDR3 DNA reads TGTGCCAGCAGCCCCGGGACAGGATACACCGGGGAGCTGTTTTTT. The J gene is TRBJ2-2, the V gene TRBV7-2, with 8 bases identical to TRBD1. Losses at the gene ends were 5 bases for V and 3 bases for J; bases not matched to a gene: 5. Germline V CDR1 and CDR2: SGHTA, FQGNSA. The CDR3 extends over 15 amino acids.

V and J are TRBV15 and TRBJ2-1; 9 nucleotides align to TRBD1. CDR1 is LNHNV, CDR2 YYDKDF, per germline (reference sequence). The V gene end was trimmed by 0 bases and the J gene end by 7 bases; junction bases not matched to a gene: 4. This CDR3 spans 15 amino acids. CDR3 residues: CATSRDYRGLNEQFF. CDR3 nucleotides: TGTGCCACCAGCAGAGATTACAGGGGGCTTAATGAGCAGTTCTTC.

The chain uses TRBV28 and TRBJ2-7; TRBD1 matches 9 bases. This CDR3 is built from 16 residues. Trimming removed 5 bases from V and 4 bases from J; junction bases left unmatched: 12. The germline CDR1 and CDR2 sequences are MDHEN and SYDVKM. This chain's CDR3 is CASSTFSGTGIYEQYF. CDR3 DNA: TGTGCCAGCAGTACCTTTTCCGGGACAGGGATTTACGAGCAGTACTTC.

The genes are TRBV3-1 (or the pseudogene TRBV3-2) and TRBJ1-2; no clear D gene. The CDR3 is 13 amino acids. The V gene's germline CDR1 is LGHDT and CDR2 YNNKEL (reference sequence). V lost 3 bases and J 5 bases, leaving 10 bases between the germline ends. The CDR3 nucleotides are TGTGCCAGCAGCCATAGCAGGAGGTATGGCTACACCTTC. It specifies CASSHSRRYGYTF.

The J gene is TRBJ1-1, the V gene TRBV5-1, with D possibly being TRBD1 (6 bases). Trimming pared 4 bases from V and 6 bases from J, leaving 13 bases between. The length of the CDR3 is 13 residues. In germline, CDR1 is SGHRS, CDR2 YFSETQ. The CDR3 DNA is TGCGCCAGCAGCACGCAAGGGGGGCCTGAAGCTTTCTTT. Translating gives CASSTQGGPEAFF.

The CDR3 spells CASSLHRDGYTF. The CDR3 DNA sequence: TGTGCCAGCAGTTTACATCGGGATGGCTACACCTTC. The chain is built from TRBV12-3 or TRBV12-4 and TRBJ1-2; no reliable D call. The V end lost 2 bases, the J end lost 6 bases, and 7 bases lay between the germline ends. The CDR3 has 12 amino acids.

V and J are TRBV27 and TRBJ1-1, with 7 bases identical to TRBD1. This CDR3 has 14 amino acids. The junction had 2 bases not matched to a gene; V was cut back by 4 bases and J by 0 bases. CDR1 is MNHEY, CDR2 SMNVEV, per germline (reference sequence). The chain's CDR3 is CASSWDRLNTEAFF. The CDR3, as DNA: TGTGCCAGCAGTTGGGACAGATTGAACACTGAAGCTTTCTTT.

The CDR3: CASRVPGQADTQYF. The CDR3 bases are TGTGCCAGCAGAGTCCCGGGACAGGCAGATACGCAGTATTTT. The chain combines TRBV6-5 with TRBJ2-3; 8 bases are a match to TRBD1. CDR3 length equals 14 residues. Germline V gene sequence: CDR1 MNHEY, CDR2 SVGAGI. With V trimmed by 6 bases and J by 4 bases, 6 bases remained unmatched.

CDR3 DNA: TGCGCCAGCAACGGGACAGGGGCGGATCCCATGAACACTGAAGCTTTCTTT. Amino acid sequence: CASNGTGADPMNTEAFF. The J gene is TRBJ1-1, the V gene TRBV5-1; 10 bases agree with TRBD1. V shed 6 bases, J shed 0 bases, and the junction held 11 bases outside the gene matches. CDR1 and CDR2 (germline): SGHRS, YFSETQ. There are 17 residues in the CDR3. The whole variable domain, remainder taken from reference TRBV5-1 and TRBJ1-1, is KAGVTQTPRYLIKTRGQQVTLSCSPISGHRSVSWYQQTPGQGLQFLFEYFSETQRNKGNFPGRFSGRQFSNSRSEMNVSTLELGDSALYLCASNGTGADPMNTEAFFGQGTRLTVV.

The V and J genes are TRBV28 and TRBJ2-7; 7 positions agree with TRBD1. The CDR3 covers 12 residues. Germline V gene sequence: CDR1 MDHEN, CDR2 SYDVKM. Trimming took 5 bases from V and 5 from J; bases not matched to a gene: 3. In nucleotides, the CDR3 is TGTGCCAGCAGTATGGACAGGAACGAGCAGTACTTC. Translated, it gives CASSMDRNEQYF.

V is TRBV4-2 and J is TRBJ2-3; TRBD2 matches 12 bases. Germline V gene lookup returns CDR1 LGHNA and CDR2 YNFKEQ. CDR3 length: 16 residues. The V segment lost 1 base and the J segment 5 bases; nucleotides outside the gene matches: 4. CDR3 region: CASSQGTGLAGDTQYF. Here the CDR3 DNA reads TGTGCCAGCAGCCAAGGTACGGGACTAGCGGGAGATACGCAGTATTTT.

The V gene is TRBV7-3, the J gene TRBJ1-1; 10 nucleotides align to TRBD1. Germline CDR1 and CDR2: SGHTA and FQGTGA. This CDR3 has 15 residues. The V segment lost 5 bases and the J segment 3 bases; nucleotides outside the gene matches: 6. This chain's CDR3 is CASSRRQGAHTEAFF. In nucleotides, the CDR3 is TGTGCCAGCAGCCGCCGACAGGGGGCTCACACTGAAGCTTTCTTT.

The chain couples TRBV19 to TRBJ1-2; no clear D gene. The CDR3 runs to 17 residues. CDR1 and CDR2 (germline): LNHDA, SQIVND (reference sequence). The V end lost 0 bases, the J end lost 1 base, and 15 bases lay between the germline ends. CDR3 residues: CASSIDLEAGLNYGYTF. As DNA, the CDR3 is TGTGCCAGTAGTATAGATCTGGAGGCAGGACTTAACTATGGCTACACCTTC.

The CDR3 here is CASSRGTSGFGEQYF. In DNA form, the CDR3 reads TGCGCCAGCAGCCGGGGGACTAGCGGGTTTGGCGAGCAGTACTTC. J is TRBJ2-7 and V is TRBV4-1, with TRBD2 matching 12 bases. The V gene end was trimmed by 4 bases and the J gene end by 6 bases; junction bases not matched to a gene: 7. Per germline, CDR1 MGHRA and CDR2 YSYEKL. The CDR3 is made up of 15 amino acids.

The sample holds a few counts of this clone. V and J are TRBV19 and TRBJ1-6; 11 bases map to TRBD1. This CDR3 is built from 16 residues. V shed 7 bases, J shed 7 bases, and the junction held 9 bases outside the gene matches. Germline-derived CDR1 and CDR2 are LNHDA and SQIVND (reference sequence). The CDR3 nucleotides are TGTGCCAGTATCCTCGGGGACAGGGGGTGGAATTCACCCCTCCACTTT. This encodes CASILGDRGWNSPLHF.

This clone was counted only a few times. The chain carries TRBV7-9 and TRBJ1-4; 11 positions agree with TRBD1. The germline V gene encodes CDR1 SEHNR and CDR2 FQNEAQ (reference sequence). V was pared by 4 bases and J by 4 bases, with 8 bases of the junction left unmatched. This CDR3 is 17 amino acids long. CDR3 sequence: CASSSGQGALGNEKLFF. The CDR3 coding sequence is TGTGCCAGCAGCTCCGGACAGGGGGCTTTGGGTAATGAAAAACTGTTTTTT.

This chain uses TRBV6-8 with TRBJ1-5, with D uncertain. This CDR3 has 13 amino acids. Germline V gene lookup returns CDR1 MNHGY and CDR2 SAAAGT. The V and J ends lost 0 bases and 7 bases respectively, with 7 bases between them. The CDR3 reads CASSYSTDQPQHF. The CDR3 DNA follows: TGTGCCAGCAGTTACTCGACCGACCAGCCCCAGCATTTT.

The CDR3 here is CATWGLAGDEQYF. The CDR3 coding sequence is TGTGCCACCTGGGGACTAGCGGGGGACGAGCAGTACTTC. The chain joins TRBV27 to TRBJ2-7; TRBD2 agrees at 14 bases. This CDR3 region has 13 residues. Trimming cost V 10 bases and J 5 bases; bases outside gene matches: 4. Germline V CDR1 and CDR2: MNHEY, SMNVEV (reference sequence).

This chain's CDR3 is CASSRGQNYGYTF. For the CDR3, the DNA is TGTGCCAGCAGCCGGGGACAGAACTATGGCTACACCTTC. V usage is TRBV12-3 or TRBV12-4 and J usage is TRBJ1-2; 7 bases are shared with TRBD1. The CDR3 runs to 13 residues. Losses at the gene ends were 6 bases for V and 2 bases for J; bases not matched to a gene: 3.

This chain links TRBV7-2 with TRBJ1-1; the D is unclear. The CDR3 is 13 amino acids. From germline, CDR1 is SGHTA and CDR2 FQGNSA. V was clipped by 4 bases and J by 1 base, with 7 bases between them. The CDR3 loop reads CASSSRPNTEAFF. CDR3 DNA sequence: TGTGCCAGCAGCTCGAGACCGAACACTGAAGCTTTCTTT.

The genes are TRBV3-1 (or the pseudogene TRBV3-2) and TRBJ2-5; D might be TRBD2 (5 bases). Trimming stripped 4 bases from V and 7 bases from J, with 13 bases between. Germline CDR1 and CDR2: LGHDT and YNNKEL (reference sequence). CDR3 length: 13 amino acids. Here the CDR3 reads CASSPGSAGTQYF. DNA for the CDR3: TGTGCCAGCAGCCCGGGGTCCGCGGGGACCCAGTACTTC.

The rearrangement uses TRBV6-5 and TRBJ1-2; a weak D match, TRBD1 (5 bases). The CDR3 spans 14 residues. Trimming stripped 0 bases from V and 6 bases from J, with 11 bases between. CDR1 is MNHEY and CDR2 is SVGAGI in the germline V gene. The CDR3 region is CASSYSTGPHGYTF. The CDR3 DNA reads TGTGCCAGCAGTTACTCGACGGGACCCCATGGCTACACCTTC.